This T cell receptor beta chain was obtained from a study of tumor-infiltrating lymphocytes in glioblastoma multiforme. Points from the study as a whole: Functional subtype sorting of these T cells was not performed. Just one glioblastoma patient contributed to the TCR-mutation comparison.

Trimming removed 10 bases from V and 1 base from J, with 11 bases in between. The CDR3 runs to 12 residues. Germline lookup yields CDR1 MNHEY and CDR2 SVGEGT. Relative to its sample, this clonotype is medium-sized. Antigen: not known. TCRB libraries came from RNA via three nested multiplex PCR rounds. TCRB-specific cDNA synthesis used 0.45 to 0.5 ug of total RNA. No unique molecular identifiers were described for these TCRB libraries. TCRdb ran MiXCR on the multiplex PCR reads and lists one entry per CDR3 protein. This sample has over 10,000 distinct CDR3 sequences; approximately 70% occur once, and the top ten carry 25% to 35%.

The source of this sequence is a male donor with glioblastoma. V and J are TRBV6-2 or TRBV6-3 and TRBJ2-7; perhaps D is TRBD1 or TRBD2 (5 bases each). Sequences were obtained from brain tumor tissue. The CDR3 DNA follows: TGTGCCACCGGGACCGTTTCCTACGAGCAGTACTTC. Translation: CATGTVSYEQYF.